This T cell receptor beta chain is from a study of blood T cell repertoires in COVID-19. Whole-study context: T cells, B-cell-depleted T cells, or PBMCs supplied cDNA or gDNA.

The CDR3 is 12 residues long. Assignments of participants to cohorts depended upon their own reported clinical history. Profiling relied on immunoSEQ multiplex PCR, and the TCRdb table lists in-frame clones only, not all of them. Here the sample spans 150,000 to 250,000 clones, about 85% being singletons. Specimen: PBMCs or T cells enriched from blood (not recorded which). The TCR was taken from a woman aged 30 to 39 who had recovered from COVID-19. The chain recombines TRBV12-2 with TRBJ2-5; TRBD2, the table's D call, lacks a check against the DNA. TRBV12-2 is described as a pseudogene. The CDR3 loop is CASRRGWETQYF. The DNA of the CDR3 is TGTGCAAGTCGTCGGGGTTGGGAGACCCAGTACTTC.